Listed below are T cell receptor beta chains from one sample, sequenced in a study of blood T cell repertoires in COVID-19. The table came from immunoSEQ multiplex PCR; TCRdb's copy has only in-frame clones and leaves some out. The data contain more than 70,000 clones, roughly three quarters of them singletons. The sequenced sample consisted of peripheral blood. The source is a human donor in a cohort sampled during active COVID-19. Each CDR3 is given with its conserved first and last residue. D genes are given only for firm matches. Clone size is not always given. Where it is, it says once, few, many or a class for expanded clones.

>TRBV6-2/TRBV6-3|few|-|TRBJ2-1
TGTGCCAGCAGCACTAGCTCCTACAATGAGCAGTTCTTC
CASSTSSYNEQFF
>TRBV6-6|-|TRBD2|TRBJ2-3
TGTGCCAGCAGCACCGCGGGAGGGCGTGATACGCAGTATTTT
CASSTAGGRDTQYF
>TRBV14|-|TRBD1|TRBJ2-3
TGTGCCAGCAGCCCCAGACAGGGGATAACAGATACGCAGTATTTT
CASSPRQGITDTQYF
>TRBV5-1|-|-|TRBJ2-6
TGCGCCAGCAGCGCAGGGTTCTCTGGGGCCAACGTCCTGACTTTC
CASSAGFSGANVLTF
>TRBV18|-|-|TRBJ1-6
TGTGCCAGCTCACCACTTGTAAATTCACCCCTCCACTTT
CASSPLVNSPLHF
>TRBV10-3|-|-|TRBJ2-1
TGTGCCATCAGTGGGCAACAGGGAGTTGGGAACAATGAGCAGTTCTTC
CAISGQQGVGNNEQFF
>TRBV13|-|-|TRBJ2-5
TGTGCCAGCAGCCGAAGGGGGGGCCAAGAGACCCAGTACTTC
CASSRRGGQETQYF
>TRBV9|-|-|TRBJ1-5
TGTGCCAGCGCCATGGGCAGCAATCAGCCCCAGCATTTT
CASAMGSNQPQHF
>TRBV7-3|-|TRBD1|TRBJ2-3
TGTGCCAGCAGCTTAAGTCAGGGGGAATTAGATACGCAGTATTTT
CASSLSQGELDTQYF
>TRBV7-2|-|-|TRBJ2-1
TGTGCCAGCAGCCAGGCGGAGGACAATGAGCAGTTCTTC
CASSQAEDNEQFF
>TRBV7-3|-|-|TRBJ2-2
TGTGCCAGCAGCCCCAGGGCCCTTGGCGGCACCGGGGAGCTGTTTTTT
CASSPRALGGTGELFF
>TRBV7-9|once|-|TRBJ2-7
TGTGCCAGCAGCGCACAGGAGAGCTCCTACGAGCAGTACTTC
CASSAQESSYEQYF
>TRBV6-1|-|-|TRBJ2-2
TGTGCCAGCAGTGAAGGTCGGAACACCGGGGAGCTGTTTTTT
CASSEGRNTGELFF
>TRBV6-5|-|-|TRBJ2-1
TGTGCCACATCCTGGCGGGATGGGATTTACAATGAGCAGTTCTTC
CATSWRDGIYNEQFF
>TRBV12-5|-|TRBD1|TRBJ1-1
TGTGCTAGTGGTAAAGGCGGGACAGGGGTTGAAGCTTTCTTT
CASGKGGTGVEAFF
>TRBV2|-|-|TRBJ1-5
TGTGCCAGCAGGGTGGGCAGGAGCAATCAGCCCCAGCATTTT
CASRVGRSNQPQHF
>TRBV4-2|-|TRBD1|TRBJ2-1
TGTGCCAGCAGCCCAACAGGGGGCAATGAGCAGTTCTTC
CASSPTGGNEQFF
>TRBV18|-|-|TRBJ2-2
TGTGCCAGCTCACCACAAGGGACACAGAACACCGGGGAGCTGTTTTTT
CASSPQGTQNTGELFF
>TRBV19|-|-|TRBJ1-5
TGTGCCAGTAGTACCGGGTTGAGATATAGCAATCAGCCCCAGCATTTT
CASSTGLRYSNQPQHF
>TRBV5-1|-|TRBD2|TRBJ2-3
TGCGCCAGCAGCCCGGGACTAGCGGGAAAAGATACGCAGTATTTT
CASSPGLAGKDTQYF
>TRBV11-3|-|-|TRBJ2-3
TGTGCCAGTCGGGGGGCTGGAGATACGCAGTATTTT
CASRGAGDTQYF
>TRBV7-8|-|-|TRBJ2-4
TGTGCCAGCAGCTTAGGTGTGGAGGGGAACATTCAGTACTTC
CASSLGVEGNIQYF
>TRBV5-1|-|-|TRBJ1-1
TGCGCCAGCAGCTTGGAAGCCTTTTCGACAGGTGAAGCTTTCTTT
CASSLEAFSTGEAFF
>TRBV5-1|-|-|TRBJ2-3
TGCGCCAGCAGCTTGGGATCTGCTAGCGTAGATACGCAGTATTTT
CASSLGSASVDTQYF
>TRBV9|-|-|TRBJ1-2
TGTGCCAGCAGCGCCGGGAGGGCCACTAACTATGGCTACACCTTC
CASSAGRATNYGYTF
>TRBV5-5|-|-|TRBJ2-5
TGTGCCAGCAGCCCACAGGGTAAAGAGACCCAGTACTTC
CASSPQGKETQYF
>TRBV6-5|-|TRBD1|TRBJ1-6
TGTGCCAGCAGGGGGACAGGCGCGAATTCACCCCTCCACTTT
CASRGTGANSPLHF
>TRBV5-8|-|TRBD2|TRBJ2-2
TGTGCCAGCAGCTTAGGCGGGGGAGACACCGGGGAGCTGTTTTTT
CASSLGGGDTGELFF
>TRBV9|-|TRBD2|TRBJ2-1
TGTGCCAGCAGCCCCCGACTAGCGGGAGGTCCTTGGGATGAGCAGTTCTTC
CASSPRLAGGPWDEQFF
>TRBV7-3|-|TRBD1|TRBJ2-2
TGTGCCAGCAGCCTAGACAGGGATCGCACCGGGGAGCTGTTTTTT
CASSLDRDRTGELFF
>TRBV3-1/TRBV3-2|once|TRBD1|TRBJ2-7
TGTGCCAGCAGCCGTACGGGGGACAGGGGGTCAGAGCAGTACTTC
CASSRTGDRGSEQYF
>TRBV3-1/TRBV3-2|-|TRBD2|TRBJ2-2
TGTGCCAGCAGCCAAGGGACTAGCGAGGACACCGGGGAGCTGTTTTTT
CASSQGTSEDTGELFF
>TRBV12-3/TRBV12-4|-|-|TRBJ1-1
TGTGCCAGCACCCCAGACGGAGACACTGAAGCTTTCTTT
CASTPDGDTEAFF
>TRBV6-4|-|-|TRBJ1-5
TGTGCCAGCAGTGAGGGGGCGCATCAGCCCCAGCATTTT
CASSEGAHQPQHF
>TRBV5-5|-|TRBD2|TRBJ2-1
TGTGCCAGCAGCTGGCCGGCCGGGACTACCTACAATGAGCAGTTCTTC
CASSWPAGTTYNEQFF
>TRBV24-1|-|TRBD2|TRBJ2-7
TGTGCCACCAGATTAATGGGACTAGCGGGGAGTTGCCCCCACGAGCAGTACTTC
CATRLMGLAGSCPHEQYF
>TRBV18|-|TRBD1|TRBJ1-5
TGTGCCAGCTCACCAACGGGACAGGGCTCCGGCCAGCCCCAGCATTTT
CASSPTGQGSGQPQHF
>TRBV4-3|once|TRBD2|TRBJ2-1
TGCGCCAGCAGCCTCGAAAGGGGACTAGAGGGAAATGAGCAGTTCTTC
CASSLERGLEGNEQFF
>TRBV7-8|-|TRBD2|TRBJ2-7
TGTGCCAGCAGCCCCCGACTAGCGTTCTCCTACGAGCAGTACTTC
CASSPRLAFSYEQYF
>TRBV12-3/TRBV12-4|once|-|TRBJ1-5
TGTGCCAGCAGTTTCGCTGCTGGGCAGGCCCAGCATTTT
CASSFAAGQAQHF
>TRBV19|-|TRBD2|TRBJ2-3
TGTGCCAGTAGTATCCGACTAGCGGAGACAGATACGCAGTATTTT
CASSIRLAETDTQYF
>TRBV9|once|TRBD2|TRBJ2-5
TGTGCCAGCAGCGCCGGAGCCGGGGGACTAGCGGGAGGAGAGACCCAGTACTTC
CASSAGAGGLAGGETQYF
>TRBV27|-|TRBD2|TRBJ2-3
TGTGCCAGCAGTCCCCGGGGGGACCGCACAGATACGCAGTATTTT
CASSPRGDRTDTQYF
>TRBV5-6|-|TRBD1|TRBJ1-3
TGTGCCAGCAGCTTCGGGACAGGGGGAAACACCATATATTTT
CASSFGTGGNTIYF
>TRBV6-5|-|TRBD1|TRBJ1-1
TGTGCCAGCAGCGACAGGGCCGTGCTTGGAGCTTTCTTT
CASSDRAVLGAFF